This T cell receptor (beta chain) was identified during a study of cytomegalovirus exposure and HLA in healthy donors (dated by TCRdb to 2017 to 2019). With respect to the entire study: According to a later analysis, one platform produced both the roughly 110 validation repertoires and the approximately 670 repertoires of the first cohort. The study aimed to test whether cataloging public T cell receptors could reveal signatures of past pathogen exposure. High-throughput TCR immunosequencing, statistical association of individual TCRs with disease status, and machine learning were combined to predict cytomegalovirus infection status. A separate validation cohort of over a hundred different subjects was used in addition to the 666-subject first cohort.

Trimming takes 1 base from V and 2 bases from J, and the germline ends sit 12 bases apart. Taken from the germline V gene, the CDR1 and CDR2 loops are SGHAT and FQNNGV. Counted from cysteine to phenylalanine, this CDR3 has 15 amino acids. This entry keeps only the CDR3 DNA: 45 bases, framed from base 1. For this clone: Its antigen remains unidentified. Base qualities are missing; no much larger clone stands one base away.

Libraries were prepared through the immunoSEQ multiplex PCR assay. From the authors' description of their analysis: A statistical classification framework was built to diagnose cytomegalovirus status from the catalog of TCR beta chain sequences. TCRdb mirrors the immuneACCESS table, restricted to in-frame sequences. Some clones are absent from its copies; in checked studies, under half trace to an unresolved V gene, and the reason for the others is unknown. V and J calls and clone size are copied from that table; D and trimming were computed from the DNA. The sample records 95,000 to 150,000 clones, 80% to 90% of which are singletons. The ten largest account for approximately 1.1% of the sample. Separate from the approximately 690-subject first cohort, the validation cohort of 90 to 150 subjects was the group to which the donors belonged. What the work shows at the level of the full study, not this receptor alone: In both the original and validation cohorts, the classifier was reported to diagnose cytomegalovirus status with high specificity and sensitivity. A few of the identified cytomegalovirus-associated TCR beta chains were confirmed in vitro to be specific for cytomegalovirus antigens. Subsequent analysis determined that TCRs grouped into clusters in the first cohort also showed a tendency toward co-occurrence across the 90 to 150 validation repertoires, and 94% of cluster scores exceeded 0. A later analysis lacked HLA typing for the validation cohort, so it scored co-occurrence in that cohort across all 110 or so repertoires. The study listed 164 TCR beta chains as associated with cytomegalovirus. Across donors, most TCR sequences were observed very rarely, whereas some public TCRs were present in many individuals. The authors suggested that the approach could potentially be generalized to other disease states and immunological phenotypes.

Specimen: PBMCs. The rearranged chain carries TRBV11-2 and TRBJ2-7; D gene: possibly TRBD1, on 7 matching bases. The clonotype originates from a woman between 18 and 29 years old in good health and CMV-seronegative. The CDR3 reads CASSLGQGGTYEQYF. DNA sequence: TGTGCCAGCAGCTTAGGGCAGGGGGGTACCTACGAGCAGTACTTC.